This T cell receptor (beta chain) is drawn from a study of CD8 T cells in Susac syndrome. Trimming removed 1 base from V and 8 bases from J, with 8 bases in between. The CDR3 runs 12 residues. Germline lookup yields CDR1 SEHNR and CDR2 FQNEAQ (reference sequence). Random hexamers were used to reverse transcribe 0.5 to 1 ug of RNA. Multiplex immunoSEQ PCR targeted 54 Vbeta and 13 Jbeta TCR beta segments. One entry per CDR3 protein results from TCRdb running MiXCR on the immunoSEQ multiplex PCR reads. The table has about 120,000 distinct CDR3 sequences, approximately 94% seen once. This TCR came from a human donor in good health. This chain uses TRBV7-9 with TRBJ1-1; D is ambiguous. Material for sequencing was CD4+ T cells from PBMCs. The CDR3 sequence: CASSLVPTEAFF. CDR3 in DNA: TGTGCCAGCAGCTTAGTTCCCACCGAAGCTTTCTTT.